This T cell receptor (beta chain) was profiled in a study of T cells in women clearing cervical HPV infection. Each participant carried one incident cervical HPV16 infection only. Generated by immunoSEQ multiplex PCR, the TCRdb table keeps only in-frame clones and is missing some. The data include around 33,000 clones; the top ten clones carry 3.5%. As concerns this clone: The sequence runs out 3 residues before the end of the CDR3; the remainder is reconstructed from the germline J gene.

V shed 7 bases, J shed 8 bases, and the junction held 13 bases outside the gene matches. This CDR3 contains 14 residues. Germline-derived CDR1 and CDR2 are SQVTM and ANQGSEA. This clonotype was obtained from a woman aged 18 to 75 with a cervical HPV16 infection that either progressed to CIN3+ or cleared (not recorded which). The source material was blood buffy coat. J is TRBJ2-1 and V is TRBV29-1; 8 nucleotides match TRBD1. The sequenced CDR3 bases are TGCAGCGCCACAGGACAGGGATTCATGGATGAG. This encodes CSATGQGFMDE. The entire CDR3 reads CSATGQGFMDEQFF.